The clone carrying this TCR beta chain was detected a few times. The antigen is unknown. Using a J-beta primer mix together with a sample-barcoded 5' primer, a second PCR was run for about 6 to 11 cycles. MiXCR, run by TCRdb on the 5' RACE reads, gives a single entry per CDR3 protein. The sample has some 1.5 million distinct CDR3 sequences, 28% seen once; the top ten hold 7.7%. The data were obtained in a study of blood T cells in healthy people across ages. Findings and limits, study-wide: From one million sequenced T cells, diversity estimates were lower bounds.

Source material: blood. The receptor was derived from a woman under 40 in good health.

This chain's CDR3 is CSAREQLVASEQYF. CDR3 sequence (DNA): TGCAGTGCTAGAGAACAATTAGTCGCGTCCGAGCAGTACTTC. The chain links TRBV20-1 to TRBJ2-7, with no clear D. Trimming shortened V by 0 bases and J by 6 bases, and 15 bases separated the two germline ends. This CDR3 spans 14 amino acids. CDR1 is DFQATT and CDR2 is SNEGSKA in the germline V gene (reference sequence).